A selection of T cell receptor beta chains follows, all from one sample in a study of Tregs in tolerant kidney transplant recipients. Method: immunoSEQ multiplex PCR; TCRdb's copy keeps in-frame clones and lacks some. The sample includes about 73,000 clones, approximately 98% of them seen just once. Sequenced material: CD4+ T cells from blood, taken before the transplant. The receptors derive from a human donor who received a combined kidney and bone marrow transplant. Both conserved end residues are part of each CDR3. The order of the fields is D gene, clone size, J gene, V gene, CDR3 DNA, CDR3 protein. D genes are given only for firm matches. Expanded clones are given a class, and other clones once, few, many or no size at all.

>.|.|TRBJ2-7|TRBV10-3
TGTGCCATCATGGGTAGCGGATCCTACGAGCAGTACTTC
CAIMGSGSYEQYF
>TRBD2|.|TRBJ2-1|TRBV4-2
TGTGCCAGCAGCCAAACGGGAGGGGAGCAGTTCTTC
CASSQTGGEQFF
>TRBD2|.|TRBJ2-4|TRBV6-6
TGTGCCAGCAGTTACTCAGGGGGACTAGCGGGTAACATTCAGTACTTC
CASSYSGGLAGNIQYF
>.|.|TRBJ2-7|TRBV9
TGTGCCAGCAGCGTAGCGGACAGTAGCTACGAGCAGTACTTC
CASSVADSSYEQYF
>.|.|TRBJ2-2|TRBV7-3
TGTGCCAGCAGCTTAAGTGGGGGGGCCGGTTTACCCGGGGAGCTGTTTTTT
CASSLSGGAGLPGELFF
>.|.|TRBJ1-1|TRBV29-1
TGCAGCGTGCCAAGGGGGACTGAAGCTTTCTTT
CSVPRGTEAFF
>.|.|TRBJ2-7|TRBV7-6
TGTGCCAGCAGCTTGGGTCTAGTAAGCTCCTACGAGCAGTACTTC
CASSLGLVSSYEQYF
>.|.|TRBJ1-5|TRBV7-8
TGTGCCAGCAGCTTAGGTGGGGAGGGCCGCAATCAGCCCCAGCATTTT
CASSLGGEGRNQPQHF
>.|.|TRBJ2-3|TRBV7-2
TGTGCCAGCAGCCCCCGGACAGAGGGCACAGATACGCAGTATTTT
CASSPRTEGTDTQYF
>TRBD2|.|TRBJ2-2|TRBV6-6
TGTGCCAGCGGAGAGCGGGAGGGCCTCGCCGGGGAGCTGTTTTTT
CASGEREGLAGELFF
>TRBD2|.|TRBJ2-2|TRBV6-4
TGTGCCAGCAGAGTCGGACTAGCGGTTCAACCCTGGGGAACCGGGGAGCTGTTTTTT
CASRVGLAVQPWGTGELFF
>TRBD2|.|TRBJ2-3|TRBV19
TGTGCCAGTAAAATAGCGGTGTCTGCGGGGGGGCCAGATACGCAGTATTTT
CASKIAVSAGGPDTQYF
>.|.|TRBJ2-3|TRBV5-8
TGTGCCAGCACGGGCGGGCGAAGATCCACAGATACGCAGTATTTT
CASTGGRRSTDTQYF
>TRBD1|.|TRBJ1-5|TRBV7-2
TGTGCCAGCAGCTTAGTACAGGGGGCAGAGCAGCCCCAGCATTTT
CASSLVQGAEQPQHF
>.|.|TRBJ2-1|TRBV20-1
TGCAGTGCTACAGGGAATGAGCAGTTCTTC
CSATGNEQFF
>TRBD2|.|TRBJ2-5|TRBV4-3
TGCGCCAGCAGCCAAGACTGGGGAGGGGAGACCCAGTACTTC
CASSQDWGGETQYF
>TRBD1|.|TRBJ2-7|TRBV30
TGTGCCTGGAGTGTACGAAGGGACAGGAGCTCCTACGAGCAGTACTTC
CAWSVRRDRSSYEQYF
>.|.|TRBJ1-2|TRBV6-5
TGTGCCAGCAGTTATAACAGTTTCAGCTATGGCTACACCTTC
CASSYNSFSYGYTF
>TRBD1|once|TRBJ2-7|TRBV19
TGTGCCAGCCGGGACAGGGGGCCCGAGCAGTACTTC
CASRDRGPEQYF
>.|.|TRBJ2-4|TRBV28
TGTGCCAGCAGGGGGCCGATAGCCAAAAACATTCAGTACTTC
CASRGPIAKNIQYF
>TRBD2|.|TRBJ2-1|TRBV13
TGTGCCAGCAGCTTAATGTCAGGCGGGAGCCTCTATGAGCAGTTCTTC
CASSLMSGGSLYEQFF
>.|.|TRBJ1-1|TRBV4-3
TGCGCCAGCAGCCAAGAACATATGAACACTGAAGCTTTCTTT
CASSQEHMNTEAFF
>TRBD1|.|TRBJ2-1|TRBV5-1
TGCGCCAGCAGCGTGACAGGGGAGGTGGGCTACAATGAGCAGTTCTTC
CASSVTGEVGYNEQFF
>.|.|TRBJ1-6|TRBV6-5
TGTGCCAGCACCAACCGGCGACTCGAGAATTCACCCCTCCACTTT
CASTNRRLENSPLHF
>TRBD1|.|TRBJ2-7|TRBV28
TGTGCCAGCAGTTCCCTCGGGACAGGGGCCCACGAGCAGTACTTC
CASSSLGTGAHEQYF
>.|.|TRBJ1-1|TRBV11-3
TGTGCCAGCAGCTGGACAGTTGTGAACACTGAAGCTTTCTTT
CASSWTVVNTEAFF
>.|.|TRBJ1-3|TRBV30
TGTGCCTGGGGGGGTAGACAGGCTGGAAACACCATATATTTT
CAWGGRQAGNTIYF
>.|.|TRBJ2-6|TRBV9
TGTGCCAGCAGCCCCGTCAGCTCTGGGGCCAACGTCCTGACTTTC
CASSPVSSGANVLTF
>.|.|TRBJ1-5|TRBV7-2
TGTGCCAGCAGCTTACGGGGACAGCCCCAGCATTTT
CASSLRGQPQHF
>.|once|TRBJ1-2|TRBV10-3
TGTGCCACCGCCGAGTATGGCTACACCTTC
CATAEYGYTF
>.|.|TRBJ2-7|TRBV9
TGTGCCAGCAGCGTACTCCCCTCCTCCGAGCAGTACTTC
CASSVLPSSEQYF
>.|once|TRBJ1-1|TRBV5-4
TGTGCCAGCAGCTTGGACCTATTTATGAACACTGAAGCTTTCTTT
CASSLDLFMNTEAFF
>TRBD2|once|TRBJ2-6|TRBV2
TGTGCCAGCAGCAACGGGGGGGCCCAGTTTGGGGCCAACGTCCTGACTTTC
CASSNGGAQFGANVLTF
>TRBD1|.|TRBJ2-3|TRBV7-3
TGTGCCAGCAGCTCATCGGGACAGGGGAGGGATACGCAGTATTTT
CASSSSGQGRDTQYF
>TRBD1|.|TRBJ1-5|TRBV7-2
TGTGCCAGCAGGTCCGGGACAGGGGCCTTCAATCAGCCCCAGCATTTT
CASRSGTGAFNQPQHF
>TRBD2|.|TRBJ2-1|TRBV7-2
TGTGCCAGCAGCTTAGTTCTAGGACTAGCTTCACATGAGCAGTTCTTC
CASSLVLGLASHEQFF
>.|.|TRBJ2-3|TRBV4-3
TGCGCCAGCAGCCAAGCAGACAGGCGAACTAGCACAGATACGCAGTATTTT
CASSQADRRTSTDTQYF
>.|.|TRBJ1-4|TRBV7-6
TGTGCCAGCAGCTTCGGGAGTGGGGGTGAAAAACTGTTTTTT
CASSFGSGGEKLFF
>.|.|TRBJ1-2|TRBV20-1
TGCAGTGCTACTCAGGGCTATGGCTACACCTTC
CSATQGYGYTF
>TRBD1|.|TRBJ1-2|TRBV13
TGTGCCAGCAGCTTACAGGGGGCCACGGGGGCCTATGGCTACACCTTC
CASSLQGATGAYGYTF
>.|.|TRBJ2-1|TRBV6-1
TGTGCCAGCAGTGAGAGAGGGCCTAGCTCCTACAATGAGCAGTTCTTC
CASSERGPSSYNEQFF
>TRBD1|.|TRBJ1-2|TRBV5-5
TGTGCCAGCAGCAGCTATGTTTTCGGGACAGTGGACTATGGCTACACCTTC
CASSSYVFGTVDYGYTF
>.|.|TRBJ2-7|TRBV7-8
TGTGCCAGCAGCTCCGGGACTCGGGGCTACGAGCAGTACTTC
CASSSGTRGYEQYF
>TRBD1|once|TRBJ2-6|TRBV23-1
TGCGCCAGCAGTCAATCTAGGGGGCTGGTCGGTGGGGCCAACGTCCTGACTTTC
CASSQSRGLVGGANVLTF
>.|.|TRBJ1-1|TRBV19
TGTGCCAGTAGTTCACGGGGGGGGAACACTGAAGCTTTCTTT
CASSSRGGNTEAFF
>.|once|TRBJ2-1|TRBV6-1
TGTGCCAGCAGTGAAGCCGGGACATTCAGGGAGCAGTTCTTC
CASSEAGTFREQFF
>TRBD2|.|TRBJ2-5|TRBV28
TGTGCCAGCAGTCCCGGGACTAGCGGGGGGGCGATCCGTTCTGAGACCCAGTACTTC
CASSPGTSGGAIRSETQYF
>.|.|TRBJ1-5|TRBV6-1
TGTGCCAGCAGTGACCAGGGACTTAGCAATCAGCCCCAGCATTTT
CASSDQGLSNQPQHF
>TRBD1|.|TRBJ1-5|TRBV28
TGTGCCAGCAGAAACAGGGGGCAGGTAATAATTCAGCCCCAGCATTTT
CASRNRGQVIIQPQHF